These 24 T cell receptor beta chains originate from one sample sequenced in a study of blood T cell repertoires in COVID-19. Here immunoSEQ multiplex PCR was the method, and the copy in TCRdb shows in-frame clones only, minus some. The sample carries 150,000 to 200,000 clones, 80% recorded once. Specimen: peripheral blood. The receptors come from a man aged 60 to 69 with acute or convalescent COVID-19.

This chain's CDR3 is CASSLVGTGSYNEQFF. In nucleotides, the CDR3 is TGTGCCAGCAGCTTGGTTGGGACAGGGTCCTACAATGAGCAGTTCTTC. The gene calls are TRBV5-5 and TRBJ2-1, with TRBD1 matching 9 bases. This CDR3 spans 16 amino acids. With V trimmed by 0 bases and J by 1 base, 2 bases remained unmatched. Germline CDR1 SGHKS, CDR2 YYEKEE (reference sequence).

This chain uses TRBV7-2 with TRBJ1-2; 10 nucleotides align to TRBD1. Germline lookup yields CDR1 SGHTA and CDR2 FQGNSA. J gave up 2 bases and V 6 bases, and 6 bases lay outside the gene matches. This CDR3 contains 15 residues. CDR3 region: CASSMDRGENYGYTF. Written as DNA, the CDR3 is TGTGCCAGCAGTATGGACAGGGGGGAGAACTATGGCTACACCTTC. The full variable domain, completed using reference TRBV7-2 and TRBJ1-2, is GAGVSQSPSNKVTEKGKDVELRCDPISGHTALYWYRQSLGQGLEFLIYFQGNSAPDKSGLPSDRFSAERTGGSVSTLTIQRTQQEDSAVYLCASSMDRGENYGYTFGSGTRLTVV.

This clone was seen many times. This rearrangement joins TRBV28 to TRBJ2-2, with 8 bases matching TRBD1. CDR1 is MDHEN and CDR2 is SYDVKM in the germline V gene. Trimming cost V 8 bases and J 1 base; bases outside gene matches: 3. The CDR3 extends over 14 amino acids. The CDR3 here is CASQGTGNTGELFF. CDR3 in DNA: TGTGCCAGCCAGGGGACAGGGAACACCGGGGAGCTGTTTTTT.

The J gene is TRBJ2-1, the V gene TRBV4-1, with 8 bases aligning to TRBD2. This CDR3 has 20 amino acids. The J segment lost 0 bases and the V segment lost 4 bases, leaving 17 bases of the junction unmatched. The germline V gene has CDR1 MGHRA and CDR2 YSYEKL. Written as DNA, the CDR3 is TGCGCCAGCAGCCCTCCCACCGGAGCGGGAGTATTAGGCTCCTACAATGAGCAGTTCTTC. Translation gives CASSPPTGAGVLGSYNEQFF.

Worth noting for this clone: Other nucleotide sequences from this sample produce the same CDR3. The genes are TRBV5-1 and TRBJ2-5, with TRBD2 identical over 13 bases. V dropped 0 bases and J dropped 5; count of bases not matched to a gene: 1. This CDR3 contains 15 residues. Looked up from germline, CDR1 is SGHRS and CDR2 is YFSETQ. For the CDR3, the DNA is TGCGCCAGCAGCTTGGGACTAGCGGGAGGCGAGACCCAGTACTTC. This gives the protein CASSLGLAGGETQYF. Looking up the rest from reference TRBV5-1 and TRBJ2-5 gives the full variable domain: KAGVTQTPRYLIKTRGQQVTLSCSPISGHRSVSWYQQTPGQGLQFLFEYFSETQRNKGNFPGRFSGRQFSNSRSEMNVSTLELGDSALYLCASSLGLAGGETQYFGPGTRLLVL.

The V call is TRBV5-1, the J call TRBJ2-7; D is possibly TRBD2 (5 bases). With 1 base removed from V and 2 bases from J, the gap between germline ends came to 19 bases. The CDR3 length is 17 residues. Germline CDR1 reads SGHRS; CDR2 reads YFSETQ. The CDR3 DNA is TGCGCCAGCAGCTTGAGCCCCACAGAGGAGGTGGCCTACGAGCAGTACTTC. This translates into CASSLSPTEEVAYEQYF.

The J gene is TRBJ1-1, the V gene TRBV15, with unresolved D. V shed 0 bases and J shed 1 base, with 6 bases lying between them. CDR3 size: 14 residues. Germline-derived CDR1 and CDR2 are LNHNV and YYDKDF (reference sequence). CDR3 residues: CATSRDRQNTEAFF. CDR3 DNA: TGTGCCACCAGCAGAGATCGACAGAACACTGAAGCTTTCTTT.

This rearrangement joins TRBV6-5 to TRBJ2-2; a weak D match, TRBD2 (5 bases). V lost 2 bases to trimming and J lost 4 bases, with 14 bases between them. This CDR3 is built from 16 residues. Germline V CDR1 and CDR2: MNHEY, SVGAGI. CDR3 in amino acids: CASSYDLAAGTGELFF. CDR3 DNA sequence: TGTGCCAGCAGTTACGACTTAGCCGCGGGCACCGGGGAGCTGTTTTTT.

This clone has just a few counts. The gene calls are TRBV6-6 and TRBJ1-2; 7 positions agree with TRBD1. V lost 8 bases and J lost 4; bases outside the gene matches: 7. Germline loops: CDR1 MNHNY, CDR2 SVGAGI (reference sequence). The CDR3 consists of 13 residues. The chain's CDR3 is CASGDRAFYGYTF. The CDR3 DNA is TGTGCCAGCGGAGACAGGGCATTCTATGGCTACACCTTC.

The V call is TRBV27, the J call TRBJ1-1; D is ambiguous. Germline assignment: CDR1 MNHEY and CDR2 SMNVEV (reference sequence). CDR3 size: 13 residues. V lost 6 bases and J lost 4, with 12 bases in between. The CDR3 DNA sequence: TGTGCCAGCAGGGAAGCGGGCGGCACTGAAGCTTTCTTT. It specifies CASREAGGTEAFF.

CDR3 residues: CATSRGEKLFF. CDR3 bases: TGTGCCACCTCGAGGGGGGAAAAACTGTTTTTT. The gene calls are TRBV2 and TRBJ1-4; the D gene is possibly TRBD1 (6 bases). Trimming stripped 10 bases from V and 8 bases from J, with 11 bases between. From germline, CDR1 is SNHLY and CDR2 FYNNEI. The CDR3 runs to 11 residues.

CDR3 protein: CASSEGSSYNSPLHF. CDR3 coding DNA: TGTGCCAGCAGTGAAGGGAGCTCCTATAATTCACCCCTCCACTTT. The chain is built from TRBV6-1 and TRBJ1-6; D uncertain. The CDR3 loop spans 15 amino acids. Germline CDR1 reads MNHNS; CDR2 reads SASEGT. The ends were cut back, 1 base at V and 0 bases at J, with 4 bases in the middle.

This clone has just a few counts. V and J are TRBV7-3 and TRBJ2-5; 8 bases match TRBD2. With 5 bases clipped from V and 4 bases from J, the junction kept 9 bases outside the gene matches. In germline, CDR1 is SGHTA, CDR2 FQGTGA. CDR3 length: 15 amino acids. The CDR3 sequence is CASSTSGGLRETQYF. For the CDR3, the DNA is TGTGCCAGCAGCACAAGCGGGGGCTTGAGAGAGACCCAGTACTTC. The full variable domain, completed using reference TRBV7-3 and TRBJ2-5, is GAGVSQTPSNKVTEKGKYVELRCDPISGHTALYWYRQSLGQGPEFLIYFQGTGAADDSGLPNDRFFAVRPEGSVSTLKIQRTERGDSAVYLCASSTSGGLRETQYFGPGTRLLVL.

The chain uses TRBV5-1 and TRBJ2-3; TRBD2 matches at 14 bases. The CDR3 covers 15 residues. With 4 bases clipped from V and 3 bases from J, the junction kept 1 base outside the gene matches. Germline lookup yields CDR1 SGHRS and CDR2 YFSETQ. CDR3 DNA: TGCGCCAGCAGCCGGACTAGCGGGGGGACAGATACGCAGTATTTT. This gives the protein CASSRTSGGTDTQYF.

The chain is built from TRBV7-9 and TRBJ1-5; D is possibly TRBD1 (6 bases). V was pared by 3 bases and J by 4 bases, with 10 bases between. Germline CDR1 reads SEHNR; CDR2 reads FQNEAQ (reference sequence). The CDR3 runs to 14 residues. The CDR3 sequence: CASSLSTGNQPQHF. DNA of the CDR3: TGTGCCAGCAGCTTGAGCACAGGGAATCAGCCCCAGCATTTT.

The genes are TRBV5-5 and TRBJ2-3; TRBD1 matches 7 bases. The CDR3 is 13 residues long. Germline CDR1 SGHKS, CDR2 YYEKEE (reference sequence). V shed 2 bases and J 6 bases; nucleotides not matched to a gene: 3. CDR3 residues: CASSFKGADTQYF. Here the CDR3 DNA reads TGTGCCAGCAGCTTCAAGGGGGCGGATACGCAGTATTTT.

V usage is TRBV10-3 and J usage is TRBJ1-2, with TRBD1 matching 8 bases. Germline V gives CDR1 ENHRY, CDR2 SYGVKD. V was clipped by 6 bases and J by 0 bases; unmatched bases: 9. CDR3 length equals 16 residues. Here the CDR3 DNA reads TGTGCCATCAGCCAGGGGGCGAGGGGGTCTAACTATGGCTACACCTTC. Residues: CAISQGARGSNYGYTF.

The rearrangement links TRBV14 to TRBJ2-1, with 9 nucleotides matching TRBD2. The CDR3 has 17 residues. Trimming at V came to 3 bases and at J to 4 bases, leaving 10 bases not matched to a gene. CDR1 is SGHDN, CDR2 FVKESK, per germline. CDR3 region: CASSHLGAGGGYNEQFF. The DNA for the CDR3 is TGTGCCAGCAGCCACCTAGGAGCGGGAGGAGGTTACAATGAGCAGTTCTTC.

V gene TRBV30 combines with J gene TRBJ1-5; no clear D gene. The CDR3 has 13 residues. Looked up from germline, CDR1 is GTSNPN and CDR2 is SVGIG (reference sequence). The V gene lost 2 bases and the J gene lost 3 bases, with 8 bases spanning the gap. CDR3 region: CAWSPGYNQPQHF. The CDR3 bases are TGTGCCTGGAGTCCGGGTTACAATCAGCCCCAGCATTTT.

The rearrangement uses TRBV5-6 and TRBJ1-4, with D possibly matching TRBD1 (6 bases). V lost 0 bases, J lost 5 bases, and 11 bases lay in between. The CDR3 is 15 amino acids. CDR1 is SGHDT and CDR2 is YYEEEE in the germline V gene. In nucleotides, the CDR3 is TGTGCCAGCAGCTTGGTAGGAACAGGGAATGAAAAACTGTTTTTT. Amino acid sequence: CASSLVGTGNEKLFF. Complete variable domain (other parts from reference TRBV5-6 and TRBJ1-4): DAGVTQSPTHLIKTRGQQVTLRCSPKSGHDTVSWYQQALGQGPQFIFQYYEEEERQRGNFPDRFSGHQFPNYSSELNVNALLLGDSALYLCASSLVGTGNEKLFFGSGTQLSVL.

The V gene is TRBV15, the J gene TRBJ1-4; D is uncertain. The V gene lost 0 bases and the J gene lost 8 bases, with 13 bases spanning the gap. CDR1 and CDR2 (germline): LNHNV, YYDKDF (reference sequence). CDR3 size: 15 residues. CDR3: CATSRDYRGAEKLFF. Written as DNA, the CDR3 is TGTGCCACCAGCAGAGATTATCGGGGAGCCGAAAAACTGTTTTTT.

This clone was detected a few times. V usage is TRBV12-5 and J usage is TRBJ1-2; TRBD1 agrees at 9 bases. Looked up from germline, CDR1 is LGHNT and CDR2 is FRNRAP. The CDR3 consists of 16 residues. J lost 4 bases, V lost 2 bases, and 8 bases had no gene match. CDR3 in amino acids: CASGLTRTGDFYGYTF. CDR3 DNA: TGTGCTAGTGGTTTGACGCGGACAGGGGACTTCTATGGCTACACCTTC. Drawing the rest from reference TRBV12-5 and TRBJ1-2, the complete variable domain is DARVTQTPRHKVTEMGQEVTMRCQPILGHNTVFWYRQTMMQGLELLAYFRNRAPLDDSGMPKDRFSAEMPDATLATLKIQPSEPRDSAVYFCASGLTRTGDFYGYTFGSGTRLTVV.

The V gene is TRBV6-2 or TRBV6-3, the J gene TRBJ2-1, with 7 bases that match TRBD2. This CDR3 is built from 14 residues. Germline CDR1 and CDR2: MNHEY and SVGEGT. The V gene end was trimmed by 4 bases and the J gene end by 10 bases; junction bases not matched to a gene: 10. The CDR3 nucleotides are TGTGCCAGCAGTTCCTTCCTCCCCGGGGGGGAGCAGTTCTTC. The encoded protein is CASSSFLPGGEQFF.

Regarding this clone: This may stem from a read error, because a much larger clone lies one nucleotide away. V is TRBV6-2 or TRBV6-3 and J is TRBJ2-2; 7 bases align to TRBD1. V lost 2 bases and J lost 3; bases outside the gene matches: 9. Germline assignment: CDR1 MNHEY and CDR2 SVGEGT. The CDR3 runs to 17 residues. This CDR3 is CASSYQGTEYHTGELFF. The CDR3 bases are TGTGCCAGCAGTTACCAAGGGACAGAATATCACACCGGGGAGCTGTTTTTT.